The 6 T cell receptor beta chains given below trace back to one sample, sequenced in a study of cytomegalovirus exposure and HLA in healthy donors listed by TCRdb under 2017. The receptor library was made with the immunoSEQ multiplex PCR assay. TCRdb stores this immuneACCESS table with in-frame sequences only. Part of the clones is absent; in the studies checked, under half of the shortfall reflects unresolved V genes, and no reason is known for the rest. For this sample there are 200,000 or so clones; approximately 87% appear just once. In total, the top ten clones hold 4.5% to 7% of the sample. Input material: PBMCs. These receptors were collected from a woman aged 18 to 35 in good health and CMV-seronegative.

In DNA form, the CDR3 reads TGTGCCAGCAGCCCCCCGGGGCGACCCGATTATGGCTACACCTTC. Its protein is CASSPPGRPDYGYTF. This chain uses TRBV5-4 with TRBJ1-2, with D perhaps matching TRBD1 (5 bases). Trimming took 4 bases from V and 5 from J, leaving 18 bases between them. The germline CDR1 and CDR2 sequences are SGHNT and YYREEE (reference sequence). The CDR3 is made up of 15 amino acids.

The chain carries TRBV5-1 and TRBJ2-1; D remains ambiguous. Germline CDR1 and CDR2: SGHRS and YFSETQ. Deletions cut 0 bases from V and 5 bases from J, with 12 bases between. The CDR3 totals 15 residues. The CDR3 DNA reads as TGCGCCAGCAGCTTGGTAAAGACGGGTAACAATGAGCAGTTCTTC. This encodes CASSLVKTGNNEQFF.

The chain is built from TRBV7-9 and TRBJ2-1; 7 bases are a match to TRBD1. Per germline, CDR1 SEHNR and CDR2 FQNEAQ (reference sequence). The CDR3 totals 15 residues. J lost 5 bases, V lost 5 bases, and 9 bases had no gene match. Here the CDR3 DNA reads TGTGCCAGCAGCCGCTACCGGGACAGAAACAATGAGCAGTTCTTC. This gives the protein CASSRYRDRNNEQFF.

The J gene is TRBJ1-6, the V gene TRBV2; D is unresolved. V was clipped by 3 bases and J by 7 bases, with 13 bases between them. The CDR3 extends over 15 amino acids. Germline assignment: CDR1 SNHLY and CDR2 FYNNEI. CDR3 DNA: TGTGCCAGCAGTGAGTTGAGGGCCCGAAATTCACCCCTCCACTTT. It specifies CASSELRARNSPLHF.

The chain couples TRBV6-1 to TRBJ1-2; TRBD1 aligns across 12 bases. After removal of 5 bases from V and 6 bases from J, the junction contained 4 bases not matched to a gene. CDR1 and CDR2 (germline): MNHNS, SASEGT. This CDR3 region has 14 residues. The CDR3 is CASSPGQGADGYTF. In DNA, the CDR3 is TGTGCCAGCAGTCCGGGACAGGGGGCCGATGGCTACACCTTC.

The chain uses TRBV5-1 and TRBJ1-3; D remains unclear. CDR3 length: 17 residues. The germline V and J ends were trimmed by 0 bases and 8 bases, with 21 bases remaining between them. The germline CDR1 and CDR2 sequences are SGHRS and YFSETQ. For the CDR3, the DNA is TGCGCCAGCAGCTTGGCCTCGGGGTTTCGGAGCGGAGACACCATATATTTT. This translates into CASSLASGFRSGDTIYF.